Below, one T cell receptor beta chain is given with its context. Its antigen is undetermined. This record belongs to a study of T-cell memory formation after mild COVID-19. In the study overall: In these data, TCR clusters were largely donor specific. The study's findings and limits: Whether second-wave clones peaking at day 37 were SARS-CoV-2 specific went unconfirmed. Later expanders leaned CD4+, whereas clones that contracted between day 15 and 85 were balanced CD4/CD8.

Researchers used 5'RACE with constant-segment primers to make TCR alpha and TCR beta cDNA libraries that carry sample barcodes and UMIs. MiXCR was run by TCRdb on the 5' RACE reads, yielding one entry per CDR3 protein. Of around 510,000 distinct CDR3 sequences in the sample, less than 25% were seen once. This CDR3 comprises 14 residues. The germline V gene encodes CDR1 MNHEY and CDR2 SVGAGI. The V gene lost 7 bases and the J gene lost 4 bases, with 16 bases spanning the gap. The sample consisted of PBMCs or a T cell subset sorted from them (not recorded which). This chain joins TRBV6-5 and TRBJ1-1, with D hard to call. The receptor comes from an adult woman who had mild COVID-19 (a few samples of this study predate the infection). Cell type and time point are not known. CDR3 DNA: TGTGCCAGCATGAAAGTGGGTAGGACCACTGAAGCTTTCTTT. Its protein product is CASMKVGRTTEAFF.